The 23 T cell receptor beta chains below come from one sample, sequenced in a study of blood T cell repertoires in COVID-19 (TCRdb year 2020). The library was built by means of the immunoSEQ multiplex PCR assay. The immuneACCESS repertoire file appears here via TCRdb, limited to in-frame rearrangements. These files lack a portion of the clones; in checked studies, under half of the deficit traces to unresolved V genes, and the cause of the others is not known. The sample table records 110,000 or so clones; about 88% of these occur just once. The ten most abundant clones make up 8% to 8.5% of the sample. Sequencing input: peripheral blood. Receptor source: a woman aged 65 to 85 who had recovered from COVID-19.

V usage is TRBV27 and J usage is TRBJ1-2, with 8 nucleotides matching TRBD1. The germline V gene encodes CDR1 MNHEY and CDR2 SMNVEV (reference sequence). Trimming cost V 3 bases and J 4 bases; bases outside gene matches: 10. The CDR3 spans 16 residues. CDR3 amino acids: CASSFFKQGVFYGYTF. CDR3 nucleotides: TGTGCCAGCAGTTTTTTTAAACAGGGGGTTTTCTATGGCTACACCTTC.

This clone appeared a few times. The rearrangement links TRBV28 to TRBJ1-1; 8 positions agree with TRBD1. Germline lookup yields CDR1 MDHEN and CDR2 SYDVKM. The CDR3 is 15 amino acids. J was trimmed by 3 bases and V by 5 bases; bases with no gene match: 8. CDR3 sequence: CASSSRQGRYTEAFF. The CDR3 DNA reads TGTGCCAGCAGTAGTAGACAGGGGAGGTACACTGAAGCTTTCTTT.

This clone occurred a few times. The chain links TRBV29-1 to TRBJ2-4; 8 bases are shared with TRBD2. The V and J ends lost 6 bases and 6 bases, in that order; junction bases with no gene match: 7. This CDR3 has 13 amino acids. The germline CDR1 and CDR2 sequences are SQVTM and ANQGSEA. DNA of the CDR3: TGCAGCGTGGGCGCCAGCGGGGGAAACATTCAGTACTTC. Amino acid sequence: CSVGASGGNIQYF. Variable domain in full (rest from reference TRBV29-1 and TRBJ2-4): SAVISQKPSRDICQRGTSLTIQCQVDSQVTMMFWYRQQPGQSLTLIATANQGSEATYESGFVIDKFPISRPNLTFSTLTVSNMSPEDSSIYLCSVGASGGNIQYFGAGTRLSVL.

The CDR3, as DNA: TGTGCCAGCAGTGATTCCGGACCGACTAGCGGGGATACGCAGTATTTT. Amino acids: CASSDSGPTSGDTQYF. The V and J genes are TRBV6-1 and TRBJ2-3; TRBD2 matches at 10 bases. J gave up 6 bases and V 3 bases, and 9 bases lay outside the gene matches. CDR3 length equals 16 residues. CDR1 and CDR2 from the germline V gene are MNHNS and SASEGT.

J is TRBJ2-5 and V is TRBV3-1 (or the pseudogene TRBV3-2); 12 bases fit TRBD2. Germline assignment: CDR1 LGHDT and CDR2 YNNKEL (reference sequence). This CDR3 is built from 14 residues. V dropped 5 bases and J dropped 9; count of bases not matched to a gene: 7. CDR3 region: CASSVRTSGKAQYF. In DNA, the CDR3 is TGTGCCAGCAGCGTTCGGACTAGCGGGAAGGCCCAGTACTTC.

This chain joins TRBV4-3 and TRBJ2-2; 7 bases agree with TRBD1. The ends lost 4 bases at V and 4 bases at J; junction bases unmatched: 6. Germline loops: CDR1 LGHNA, CDR2 YSLEER. This CDR3 spans 15 amino acids. The CDR3 region is CASSRWGQSTGELFF. The CDR3 DNA reads TGCGCCAGCAGCCGGTGGGGACAGAGCACCGGGGAGCTGTTTTTT.

The J gene is TRBJ2-1, the V gene TRBV30; 9 positions match TRBD1. Germline loops: CDR1 GTSNPN, CDR2 SVGIG (reference sequence). Trimming at V came to 2 bases and at J to 8 bases, leaving 4 bases not matched to a gene. This CDR3 comprises 13 residues. This chain's CDR3 is CAWSPDRGDEQFF. CDR3 DNA sequence: TGTGCCTGGAGTCCGGACAGGGGTGATGAGCAGTTCTTC.

The chain is built from TRBV28 and TRBJ2-3; 9 bases align to TRBD1. The length of the CDR3 is 16 residues. The germline CDR1 and CDR2 sequences are MDHEN and SYDVKM. V trimming: 3 bases; J trimming: 4 bases; junction bases outside the gene matches: 8. The chain's CDR3 is CASSFGTGTGADTQYF. As DNA, the CDR3 is TGTGCCAGCAGTTTTGGGACAGGGACGGGGGCAGATACGCAGTATTTT.

The chain is built from TRBV29-1 and TRBJ2-3, with 8 positions matching TRBD1. The CDR3 is 14 amino acids. V was clipped by 6 bases and J by 3 bases; unmatched bases: 8. The V gene's germline CDR1 is SQVTM and CDR2 ANQGSEA. CDR3 sequence (DNA): TGCAGCGTGAGGACAGGGCTCGGGACAGATACGCAGTATTTT. Its protein product is CSVRTGLGTDTQYF.

The chain couples TRBV4-1 to TRBJ1-6, with D perhaps TRBD1 (5 bases). There are 16 residues in the CDR3. Deletions cut 4 bases from V and 8 bases from J, with 18 bases between. Germline V CDR1 and CDR2: MGHRA, YSYEKL. The CDR3 nucleotides read TGCGCCAGCAGCCCTGCCCCCGGGGGGTTGCATTCACCCCTCCACTTT. Encoded protein: CASSPAPGGLHSPLHF.

The chain employs TRBV18 and TRBJ2-2; 7 nucleotides match TRBD1. The CDR3 is made up of 17 amino acids. Germline V CDR1 and CDR2: KGHSH, LQKENI. V shed 3 bases and J 1 base; nucleotides not matched to a gene: 8. The CDR3 loop reads CASSPFPGQRNTGELFF. The CDR3 nucleotides read TGTGCCAGCTCACCTTTCCCGGGACAGAGGAACACCGGGGAGCTGTTTTTT. Based on the CDR3 plus reference TRBV18 and TRBJ2-2, the full variable domain is NAGVMQNPRHLVRRRGQEARLRCSPMKGHSHVYWYRQLPEEGLKFMVYLQKENIIDESGMPKERFSAEFPKEGPSILRIQQVVRGDSAAYFCASSPFPGQRNTGELFFGEGSRLTVL.

V usage is TRBV18 and J usage is TRBJ1-5; a weak D match, TRBD1 (5 bases). Deletions cut 4 bases from V and 3 bases from J, with 13 bases between. This CDR3 has 15 residues. Germline assignment: CDR1 KGHSH and CDR2 LQKENI. The CDR3 region has the DNA TGTGCCAGCTCACGGAGCCGGGGGAACAATCAGCCCCAGCATTTT. This codes for CASSRSRGNNQPQHF.

A remark on this clone: The germline gene is not matched at one end of the junction; a read error may be the cause. The chain carries TRBV2 and TRBJ1-1; possible D gene TRBD1, 6 bases. The CDR3 loop spans 12 amino acids. Germline V gives CDR1 SNHLY, CDR2 FYNNEI. The DNA of the CDR3 is TGTGCCAGCAGTGGGGACACCCGGAATGGTCTCTTT. Translation: CASSGDTRNGLF.

The chain uses TRBV12-5 and TRBJ2-2; a possible D gene is TRBD2 (5 bases). Germline values: CDR1 LGHNT, CDR2 FRNRAP. V was clipped by 4 bases and J by 5 bases, with 8 bases between them. There are 13 residues in the CDR3. The CDR3, as DNA: TGTGCTAGTGGTTGGGAGAGGACCGGGGAGCTGTTTTTT. Its translation: CASGWERTGELFF. The full variable domain, rest sourced from reference TRBV12-5 and TRBJ2-2, is DARVTQTPRHKVTEMGQEVTMRCQPILGHNTVFWYRQTMMQGLELLAYFRNRAPLDDSGMPKDRFSAEMPDATLATLKIQPSEPRDSAVYFCASGWERTGELFFGEGSRLTVL.

The chain uses TRBV10-3 and TRBJ2-3; 7 nucleotides line up with TRBD2. CDR1 is ENHRY and CDR2 is SYGVKD in the germline V gene. Trimming took 6 bases from V and 2 from J; bases not matched to a gene: 8. This CDR3 spans 15 amino acids. CDR3 in amino acids: CAIRFGREYTDTQYF. The CDR3 bases are TGTGCCATCAGGTTCGGGCGGGAGTACACAGATACGCAGTATTTT.

The J gene is TRBJ2-5, the V gene TRBV28; maybe TRBD2 (5 bases). This CDR3 has 14 residues. V lost 7 bases and J 5 bases, leaving 17 bases between the germline ends. Germline V gives CDR1 MDHEN, CDR2 SYDVKM. As DNA, the CDR3 is TGTGCCAGCATCAAACGGACTCCCAGGGAGACCCAGTACTTC. Translation: CASIKRTPRETQYF.

V is TRBV7-2 and J is TRBJ1-2; no definite D call. V lost 2 bases to trimming and J lost 5 bases, with 6 bases between them. Per germline, CDR1 SGHTA and CDR2 FQGNSA. The CDR3 covers 12 residues. The CDR3: CASSLQAYGYTF. As DNA, the CDR3 is TGTGCCAGCAGCTTACAGGCTTATGGCTACACCTTC.

This clone was seen once. The chain is built from TRBV6-2 or TRBV6-3 and TRBJ2-3; D gene unclear. This CDR3 is 14 amino acids long. The germline CDR1 and CDR2 sequences are MNHEY and SVGEGT. V dropped 3 bases and J dropped 0 bases, with 7 bases sitting between them. The CDR3 bases are TGTGCCAGCAGTTATTCTCCGAGCACAGATACGCAGTATTTT. It translates to CASSYSPSTDTQYF.

The chain carries TRBV4-2 and TRBJ1-2; D remains ambiguous. Looked up from germline, CDR1 is LGHNA and CDR2 is YNFKEQ. V lost 0 bases and J lost 4, with 21 bases in between. CDR3 length: 18 amino acids. CDR3: CASSQDMSGELESYGYTF. CDR3 nucleotides: TGTGCCAGCAGCCAAGACATGTCCGGCGAACTGGAGAGCTATGGCTACACCTTC.

This sequence joins TRBV18 and TRBJ2-7, with D perhaps matching TRBD1 (5 bases). There are 14 residues in the CDR3. From germline, CDR1 is KGHSH and CDR2 LQKENI. Trimming shortened V by 3 bases and J by 1 base, and 10 bases separated the two germline ends. The CDR3 sequence: CASSPGHNSYEQYF. The CDR3 DNA follows: TGTGCCAGCTCACCTGGACACAATTCCTACGAGCAGTACTTC.

The chain joins TRBV7-8 to TRBJ2-7; possibly TRBD2 for D (6 bases). This CDR3 is built from 14 residues. The V end lost 1 base, the J end lost 2 bases, and 9 bases lay between the germline ends. CDR1 SGHVS and CDR2 FQNEAQ come from the germline V gene. Here the CDR3 reads CASSLGAGPYEQYF. The CDR3 DNA reads as TGTGCCAGCAGCTTAGGGGCGGGACCCTACGAGCAGTACTTC.

The rearrangement uses TRBV4-3 and TRBJ2-2, with D tentatively TRBD2 (5 bases). V was shortened by 1 base and J by 1 base, with 13 bases between the two germline ends. This CDR3 spans 17 amino acids. Per the germline V gene, CDR1 is LGHNA and CDR2 is YSLEER. The CDR3 sequence is CASSQGRSALNTGELFF. The CDR3 coding sequence is TGCGCCAGCAGCCAAGGGAGGTCGGCCCTGAACACCGGGGAGCTGTTTTTT.

This chain connects TRBV10-3 to TRBJ1-1, with D possibly being TRBD1 (5 bases). Germline V gene data show CDR1 as ENHRY and CDR2 as SYGVKD. The CDR3 runs 15 residues. V lost 6 bases and J 11 bases, leaving 25 bases between the germline ends. The CDR3 DNA reads as TGTGCCATCAGGCGGGAAGGGGCCCCCCAAGTCGGGGCTTTCTTT. Translated: CAIRREGAPQVGAFF.